The present T cell receptor (beta chain) was sequenced within a study of T cell changes during pregnancy in multiple sclerosis. The CDR3 sequence is 15 residues long. Profiled with immunoSEQ multiplex PCR; TCRdb holds only in-frame clones, not every one. The sample has 100,000 or so clones, about 90% seen once. The sequencing used peripheral blood, collected in the second trimester of pregnancy. The V and J genes are TRBV21-1 and TRBJ2-7; the D segment call TRBD2 is taken from the table without a DNA check. TRBV21-1 has pseudogene status. The clonotype originates from a female donor with multiple sclerosis, enrolled in a pregnancy study. CDR3 coding DNA: TGTGCCAGCAGCAGGGGGCTAGCGGCTAACTACGAGCAGTACTTC. It codes for CASSRGLAANYEQYF.